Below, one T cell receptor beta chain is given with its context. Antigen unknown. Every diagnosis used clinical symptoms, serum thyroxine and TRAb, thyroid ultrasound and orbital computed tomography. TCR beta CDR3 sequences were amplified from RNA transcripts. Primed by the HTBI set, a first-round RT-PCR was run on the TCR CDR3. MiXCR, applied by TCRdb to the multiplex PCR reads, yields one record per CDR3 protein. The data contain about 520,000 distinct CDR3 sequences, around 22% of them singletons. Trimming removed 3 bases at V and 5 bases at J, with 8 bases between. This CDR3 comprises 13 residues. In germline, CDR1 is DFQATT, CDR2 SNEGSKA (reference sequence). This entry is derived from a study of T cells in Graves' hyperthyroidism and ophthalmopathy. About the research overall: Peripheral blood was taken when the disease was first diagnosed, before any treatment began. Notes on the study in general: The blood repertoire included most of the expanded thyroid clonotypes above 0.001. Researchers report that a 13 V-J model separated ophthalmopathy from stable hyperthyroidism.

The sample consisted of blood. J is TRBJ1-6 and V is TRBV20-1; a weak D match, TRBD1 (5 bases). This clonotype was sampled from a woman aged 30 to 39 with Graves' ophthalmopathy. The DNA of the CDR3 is TGCAGTGCTAGGGAGGACAATAATTCACCCCTCCACTTT. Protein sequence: CSAREDNNSPLHF.